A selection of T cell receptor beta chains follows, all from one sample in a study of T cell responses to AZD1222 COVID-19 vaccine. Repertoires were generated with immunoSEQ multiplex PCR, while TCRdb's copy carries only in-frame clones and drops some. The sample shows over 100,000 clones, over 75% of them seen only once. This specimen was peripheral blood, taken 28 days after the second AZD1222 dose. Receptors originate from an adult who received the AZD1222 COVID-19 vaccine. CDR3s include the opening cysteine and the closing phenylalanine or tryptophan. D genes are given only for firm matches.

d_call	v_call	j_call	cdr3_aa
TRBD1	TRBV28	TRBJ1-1	CASSRDRVGTEAFF
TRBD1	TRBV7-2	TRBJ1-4	CASSRGRGTVNEKLFF
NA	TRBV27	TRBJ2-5	CASSFQETQYF
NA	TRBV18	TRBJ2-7	CALGIVNFYEQYF
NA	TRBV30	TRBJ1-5	CAWRTPPVLTQHF
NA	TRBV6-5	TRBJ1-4	CATTRQVNEKLFF
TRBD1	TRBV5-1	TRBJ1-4	CASSRTGQFSSGLNEKLFF
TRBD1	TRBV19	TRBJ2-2	CASSIITGGTGELFF
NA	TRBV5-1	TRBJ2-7	CASSLGSSYEQYF
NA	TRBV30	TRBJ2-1	CAWSHLSPYNEQFF
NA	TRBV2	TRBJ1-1	CASSVTLNTEAFF
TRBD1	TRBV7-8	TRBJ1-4	CASSLGRGQVEKLFF
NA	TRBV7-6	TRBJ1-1	CASSPVVTEAFF
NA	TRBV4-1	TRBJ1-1	CASSQLGPPSLAFF
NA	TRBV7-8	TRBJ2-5	CASSLATGGAETQYF
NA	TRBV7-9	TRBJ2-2	CASSSSSGPINTGELFF
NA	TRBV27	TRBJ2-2	CASSPHQAGELFF
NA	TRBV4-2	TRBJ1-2	CASSQQLLTGDGYTF
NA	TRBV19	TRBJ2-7	CASSTLGLSYEQYF
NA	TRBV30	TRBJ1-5	CAWNQAAFNQPQHF
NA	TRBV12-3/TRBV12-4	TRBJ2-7	CASSLIRVEQYF
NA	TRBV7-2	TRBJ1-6	CASSSLGVGNSPLHF